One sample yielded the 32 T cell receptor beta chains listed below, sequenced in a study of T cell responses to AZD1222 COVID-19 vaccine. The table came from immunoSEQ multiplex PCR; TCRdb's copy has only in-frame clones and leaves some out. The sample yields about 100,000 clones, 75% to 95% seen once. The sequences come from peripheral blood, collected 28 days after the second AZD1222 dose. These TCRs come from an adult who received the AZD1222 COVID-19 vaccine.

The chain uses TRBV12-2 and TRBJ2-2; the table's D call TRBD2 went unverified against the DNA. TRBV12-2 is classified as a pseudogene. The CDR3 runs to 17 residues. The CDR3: CASRLAVNAANTGELFF. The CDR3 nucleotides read TGTGCAAGTCGCTTGGCGGTTAATGCCGCGAACACCGGGGAGCTGTTTTTT.

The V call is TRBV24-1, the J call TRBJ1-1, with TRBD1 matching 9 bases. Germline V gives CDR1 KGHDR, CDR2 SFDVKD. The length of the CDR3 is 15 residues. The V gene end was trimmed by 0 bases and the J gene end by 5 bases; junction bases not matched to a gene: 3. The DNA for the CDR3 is TGTGCCACCAGTGATTTGAGGGACAGGGTTACTGAAGCTTTCTTT. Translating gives CATSDLRDRVTEAFF.

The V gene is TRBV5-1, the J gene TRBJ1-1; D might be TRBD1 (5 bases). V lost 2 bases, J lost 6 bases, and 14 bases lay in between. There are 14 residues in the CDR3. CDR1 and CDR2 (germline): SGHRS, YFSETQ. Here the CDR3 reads CASSLEAGLAEAFF. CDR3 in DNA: TGCGCCAGCAGCTTAGAAGCAGGGTTGGCTGAAGCTTTCTTT.

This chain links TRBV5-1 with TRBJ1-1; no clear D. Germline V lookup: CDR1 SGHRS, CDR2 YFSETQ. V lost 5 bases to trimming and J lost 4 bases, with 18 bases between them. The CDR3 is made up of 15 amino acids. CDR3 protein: CASRTWPTKGTEAFF. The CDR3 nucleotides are TGCGCCAGCAGAACCTGGCCCACCAAGGGCACTGAAGCTTTCTTT.

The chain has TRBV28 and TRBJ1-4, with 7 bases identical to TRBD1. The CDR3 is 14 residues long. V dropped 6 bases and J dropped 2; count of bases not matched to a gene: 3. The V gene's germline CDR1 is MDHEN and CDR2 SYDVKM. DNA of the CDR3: TGTGCCAGCAGCATACAGGGGACTAATGAAAAACTGTTTTTT. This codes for CASSIQGTNEKLFF.

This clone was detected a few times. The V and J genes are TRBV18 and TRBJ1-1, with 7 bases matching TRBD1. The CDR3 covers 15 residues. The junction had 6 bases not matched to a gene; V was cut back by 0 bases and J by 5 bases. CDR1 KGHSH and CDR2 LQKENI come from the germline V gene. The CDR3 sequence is CASSPPNRGGTEAFF. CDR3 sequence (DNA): TGTGCCAGCTCACCACCGAACAGGGGTGGAACTGAAGCTTTCTTT.

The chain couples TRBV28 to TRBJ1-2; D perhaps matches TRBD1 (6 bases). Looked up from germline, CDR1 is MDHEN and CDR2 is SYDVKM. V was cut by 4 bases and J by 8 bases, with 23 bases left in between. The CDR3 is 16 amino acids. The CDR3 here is CASSSRLRGRLGGYTF. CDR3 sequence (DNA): TGTGCCAGCAGTTCCCGGCTCAGGGGCCGCCTGGGGGGCTACACCTTC.

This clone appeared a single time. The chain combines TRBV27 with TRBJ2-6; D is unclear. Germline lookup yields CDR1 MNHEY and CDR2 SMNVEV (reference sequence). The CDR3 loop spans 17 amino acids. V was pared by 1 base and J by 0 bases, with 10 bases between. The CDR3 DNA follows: TGTGCCAGCAGTTTATTCACAGCAACCTCTGGGGCCAACGTCCTGACTTTC. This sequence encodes CASSLFTATSGANVLTF.

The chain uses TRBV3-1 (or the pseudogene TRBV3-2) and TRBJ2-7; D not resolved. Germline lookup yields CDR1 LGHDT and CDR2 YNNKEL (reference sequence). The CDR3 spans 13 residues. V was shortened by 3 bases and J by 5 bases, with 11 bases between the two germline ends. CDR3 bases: TGTGCCAGCAGCCAGGCACCTACCCACGAGCAGTACTTC. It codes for CASSQAPTHEQYF.

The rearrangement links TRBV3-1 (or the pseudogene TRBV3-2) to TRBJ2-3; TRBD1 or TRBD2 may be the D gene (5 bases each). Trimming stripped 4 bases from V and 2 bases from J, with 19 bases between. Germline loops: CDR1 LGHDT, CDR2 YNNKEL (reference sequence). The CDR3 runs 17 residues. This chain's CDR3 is CASSRSLTGAYTDTQYF. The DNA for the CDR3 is TGTGCCAGCAGCCGAAGTTTAACCGGGGCTTACACAGATACGCAGTATTTT.

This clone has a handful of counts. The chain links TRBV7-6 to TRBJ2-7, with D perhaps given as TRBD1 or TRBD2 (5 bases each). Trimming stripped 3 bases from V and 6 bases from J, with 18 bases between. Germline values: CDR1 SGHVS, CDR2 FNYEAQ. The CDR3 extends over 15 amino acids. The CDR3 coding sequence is TGTGCCAGCAGCTTGCCCGGGACCGCCATACGCGAGCAGTACTTC. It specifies CASSLPGTAIREQYF.

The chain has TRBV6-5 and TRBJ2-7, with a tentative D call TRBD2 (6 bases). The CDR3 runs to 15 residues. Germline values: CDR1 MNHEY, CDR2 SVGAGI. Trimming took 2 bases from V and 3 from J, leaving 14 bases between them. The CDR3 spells CASSYPGGMGYEQYF. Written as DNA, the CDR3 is TGTGCCAGCAGTTACCCTGGAGGGATGGGCTACGAGCAGTACTTC.

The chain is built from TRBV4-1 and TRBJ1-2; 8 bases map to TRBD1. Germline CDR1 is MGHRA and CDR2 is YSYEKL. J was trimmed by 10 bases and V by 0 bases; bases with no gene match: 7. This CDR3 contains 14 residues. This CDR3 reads CASSQDDRGIHYTF. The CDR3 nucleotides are TGCGCCAGCAGCCAAGATGACAGGGGAATCCACTACACCTTC.

The CDR3 is CASGGGNEQYF. The CDR3 DNA is TGTGCCAGCGGAGGGGGGAACGAGCAGTACTTC. This chain connects TRBV6-5 to TRBJ2-7, with D possibly called TRBD1 or TRBD2 (6 bases each). The CDR3 is 11 residues long. Germline CDR1 and CDR2: MNHEY and SVGAGI. V dropped 8 bases and J dropped 5 bases, with 10 bases sitting between them.

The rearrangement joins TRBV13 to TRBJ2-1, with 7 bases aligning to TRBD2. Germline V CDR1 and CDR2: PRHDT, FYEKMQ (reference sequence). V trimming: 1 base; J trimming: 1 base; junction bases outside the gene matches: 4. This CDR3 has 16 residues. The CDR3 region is CASSLALAGSYNEQFF. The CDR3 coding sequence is TGTGCCAGCAGCTTAGCGTTAGCGGGTTCCTACAATGAGCAGTTCTTC. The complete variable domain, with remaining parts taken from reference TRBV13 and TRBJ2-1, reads AAGVIQSPRHLIKEKRETATLKCYPIPRHDTVYWYQQGPGQDPQFLISFYEKMQSDKGSIPDRFSAQQFSDYHSELNMSSLELGDSALYFCASSLALAGSYNEQFFGPGTRLTVL.

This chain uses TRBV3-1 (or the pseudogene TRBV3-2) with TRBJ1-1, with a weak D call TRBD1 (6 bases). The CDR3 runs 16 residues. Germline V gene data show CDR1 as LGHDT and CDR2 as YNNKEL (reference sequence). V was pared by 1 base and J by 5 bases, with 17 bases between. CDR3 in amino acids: CASSQGPQGWDTEAFF. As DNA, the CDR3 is TGTGCCAGCAGCCAAGGCCCCCAGGGGTGGGATACTGAAGCTTTCTTT.

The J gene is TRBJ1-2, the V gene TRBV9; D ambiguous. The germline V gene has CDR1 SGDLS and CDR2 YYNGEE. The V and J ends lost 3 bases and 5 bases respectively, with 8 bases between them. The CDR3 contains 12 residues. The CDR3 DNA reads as TGTGCCAGCAGCGAGACCAGTTATGGCTACACCTTC. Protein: CASSETSYGYTF. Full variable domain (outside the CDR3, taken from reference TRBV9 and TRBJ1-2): DSGVTQTPKHLITATGQRVTLRCSPRSGDLSVYWYQQSLDQGLQFLIQYYNGEERAKGNILERFSAQQFPDLHSELNLSSLELGDSALYFCASSETSYGYTFGSGTRLTVV.

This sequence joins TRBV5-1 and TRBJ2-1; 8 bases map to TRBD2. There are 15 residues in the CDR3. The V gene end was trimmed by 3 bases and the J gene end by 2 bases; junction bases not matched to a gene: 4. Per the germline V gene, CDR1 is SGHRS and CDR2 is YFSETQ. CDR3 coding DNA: TGCGCCAGCAGCTCGGGACTAGGGACCTACAATGAGCAGTTCTTC. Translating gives CASSSGLGTYNEQFF. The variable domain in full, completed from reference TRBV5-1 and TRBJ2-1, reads KAGVTQTPRYLIKTRGQQVTLSCSPISGHRSVSWYQQTPGQGLQFLFEYFSETQRNKGNFPGRFSGRQFSNSRSEMNVSTLELGDSALYLCASSSGLGTYNEQFFGPGTRLTVL.

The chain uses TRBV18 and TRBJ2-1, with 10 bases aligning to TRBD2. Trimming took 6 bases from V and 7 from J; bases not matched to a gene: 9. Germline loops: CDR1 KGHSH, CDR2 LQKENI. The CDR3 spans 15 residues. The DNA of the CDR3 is TGTGCCAGCTCGGAGCTAGCGGGAGCTCCAAATGAGCAGTTCTTC. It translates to CASSELAGAPNEQFF.

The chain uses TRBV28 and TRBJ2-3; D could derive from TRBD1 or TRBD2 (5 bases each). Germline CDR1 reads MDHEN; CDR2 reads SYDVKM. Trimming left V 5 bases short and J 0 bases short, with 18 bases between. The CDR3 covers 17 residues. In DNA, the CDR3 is TGTGCCAGCAGTGGGACCCCCAGGGTCCTAAGCACAGATACGCAGTATTTT. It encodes CASSGTPRVLSTDTQYF. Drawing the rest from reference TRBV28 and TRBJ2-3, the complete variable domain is DVKVTQSSRYLVKRTGEKVFLECVQDMDHENMFWYRQDPGLGLRLIYFSYDVKMKEKGDIPEGYSVSREKKERFSLILESASTNQTSMYLCASSGTPRVLSTDTQYFGPGTRLTVL.

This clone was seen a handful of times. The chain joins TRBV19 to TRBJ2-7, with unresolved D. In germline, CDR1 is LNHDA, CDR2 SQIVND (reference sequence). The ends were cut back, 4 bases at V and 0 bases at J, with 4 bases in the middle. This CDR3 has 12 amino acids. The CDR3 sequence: CASSRSSYEQYF. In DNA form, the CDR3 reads TGTGCCAGTAGTAGGAGCTCCTACGAGCAGTACTTC.

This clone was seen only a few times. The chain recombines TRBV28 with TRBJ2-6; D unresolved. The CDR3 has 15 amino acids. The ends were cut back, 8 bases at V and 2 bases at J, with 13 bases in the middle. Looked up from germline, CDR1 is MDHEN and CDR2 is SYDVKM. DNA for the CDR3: TGTGCCAGCTCAACCCCAGGAACTGGGGCCAACGTCCTGACTTTC. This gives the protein CASSTPGTGANVLTF. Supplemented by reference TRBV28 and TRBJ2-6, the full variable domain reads DVKVTQSSRYLVKRTGEKVFLECVQDMDHENMFWYRQDPGLGLRLIYFSYDVKMKEKGDIPEGYSVSREKKERFSLILESASTNQTSMYLCASSTPGTGANVLTFGAGSRLTVL.

In DNA form, the CDR3 reads TGTGCCAGTAGTATAGGACAGGGGGCAGATACGCAGTATTTT. The encoded protein is CASSIGQGADTQYF. The J gene is TRBJ2-3, the V gene TRBV19; 9 nucleotides align to TRBD1. Unmatched junction bases numbered 0, after V lost 1 base and J lost 4 bases. The CDR3 spans 14 residues. Germline CDR1 LNHDA, CDR2 SQIVND (reference sequence).

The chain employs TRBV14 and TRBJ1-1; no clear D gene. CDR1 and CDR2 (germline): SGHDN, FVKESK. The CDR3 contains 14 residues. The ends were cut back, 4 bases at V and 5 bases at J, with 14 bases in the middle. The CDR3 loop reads CASSPAWGGTEAFF. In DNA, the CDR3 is TGTGCCAGCAGCCCAGCCTGGGGTGGGACTGAAGCTTTCTTT.

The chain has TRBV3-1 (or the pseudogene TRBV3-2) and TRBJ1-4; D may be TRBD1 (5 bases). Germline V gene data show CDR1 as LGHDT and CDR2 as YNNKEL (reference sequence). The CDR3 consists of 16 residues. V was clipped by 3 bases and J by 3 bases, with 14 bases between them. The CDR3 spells CASSQAPGRPNEKLFF. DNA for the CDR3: TGTGCCAGCAGCCAGGCCCCAGGGAGGCCTAATGAAAAACTGTTTTTT.

In nucleotides, the CDR3 is TGCGCCAGCAGCAACCTAGCGGGGGTTAACAATGAGCAGTTCTTC. Amino acids: CASSNLAGVNNEQFF. The chain couples TRBV4-3 to TRBJ2-1, with 10 nucleotides matching TRBD2. CDR1 and CDR2 from the germline V gene are LGHNA and YSLEER. V dropped 5 bases and J dropped 5; count of bases not matched to a gene: 6. The CDR3 sequence is 15 residues long.

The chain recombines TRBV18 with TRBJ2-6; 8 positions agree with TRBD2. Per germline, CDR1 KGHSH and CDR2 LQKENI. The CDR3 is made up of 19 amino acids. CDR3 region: CPRPRPGGAPDSGANVLTF. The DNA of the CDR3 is TGTCCCCGCCCACGCCCGGGGGGGGCCCCCGACTCTGGGGCCAACGTCCTGACTTTC.

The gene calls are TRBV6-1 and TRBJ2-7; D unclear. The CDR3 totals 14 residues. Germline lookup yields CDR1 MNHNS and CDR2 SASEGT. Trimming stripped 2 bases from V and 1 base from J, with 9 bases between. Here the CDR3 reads CASSERLGSYEQYF. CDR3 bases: TGTGCCAGCAGTGAAAGGCTGGGGTCCTACGAGCAGTACTTC.

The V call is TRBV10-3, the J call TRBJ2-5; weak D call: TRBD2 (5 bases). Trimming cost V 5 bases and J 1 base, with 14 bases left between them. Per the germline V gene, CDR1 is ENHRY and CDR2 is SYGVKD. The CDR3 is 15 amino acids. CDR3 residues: CAISRSGPAQETQYF. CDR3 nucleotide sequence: TGTGCCATCAGTCGAAGCGGACCGGCCCAAGAGACCCAGTACTTC.

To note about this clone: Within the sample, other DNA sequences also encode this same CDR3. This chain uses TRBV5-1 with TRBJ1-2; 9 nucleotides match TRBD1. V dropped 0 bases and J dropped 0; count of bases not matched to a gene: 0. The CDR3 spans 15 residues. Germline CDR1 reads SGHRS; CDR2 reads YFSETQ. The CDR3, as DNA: TGCGCCAGCAGCTTGGGACAGGGGGCTAACTATGGCTACACCTTC. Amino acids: CASSLGQGANYGYTF. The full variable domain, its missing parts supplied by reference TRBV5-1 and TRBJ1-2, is KAGVTQTPRYLIKTRGQQVTLSCSPISGHRSVSWYQQTPGQGLQFLFEYFSETQRNKGNFPGRFSGRQFSNSRSEMNVSTLELGDSALYLCASSLGQGANYGYTFGSGTRLTVV.

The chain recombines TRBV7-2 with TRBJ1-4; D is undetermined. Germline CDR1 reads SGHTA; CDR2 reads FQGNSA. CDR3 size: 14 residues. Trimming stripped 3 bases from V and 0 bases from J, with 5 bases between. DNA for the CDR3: TGTGCCAGCAGCTTTCAACCAACTAATGAAAAACTGTTTTTT. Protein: CASSFQPTNEKLFF. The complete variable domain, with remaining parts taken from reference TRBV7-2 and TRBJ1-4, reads GAGVSQSPSNKVTEKGKDVELRCDPISGHTALYWYRQSLGQGLEFLIYFQGNSAPDKSGLPSDRFSAERTGGSVSTLTIQRTQQEDSAVYLCASSFQPTNEKLFFGSGTQLSVL.

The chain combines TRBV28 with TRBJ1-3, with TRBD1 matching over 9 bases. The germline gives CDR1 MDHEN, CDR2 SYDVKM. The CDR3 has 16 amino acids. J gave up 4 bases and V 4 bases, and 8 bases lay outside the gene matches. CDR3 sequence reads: CASSSAGTGKGNTIYF. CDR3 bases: TGTGCCAGCAGTTCCGCCGGGACAGGGAAAGGAAACACCATATATTTT.